These 28 T cell receptor beta chains were all obtained from the same sample, sequenced in a study of shared clonotypes between healthy human individuals. The table came from immunoSEQ multiplex PCR; TCRdb's copy has only in-frame clones and leaves some out. The top ten clones hold 0.37% of a sample with under 2.5 million clones, roughly 92% of them seen once. Sequencing was carried out using naive CD4+ T cells from PBMCs. As for subset: CD45RA+ positively selected. Every receptor here comes from a man in his late teens or twenties in good health. Some clones in this sample may be carry-over from other donors' samples.

This sequence joins TRBV19 and TRBJ2-5; maybe TRBD2 (6 bases). CDR1 and CDR2 from the germline V gene are LNHDA and SQIVND (reference sequence). The V end lost 5 bases, the J end lost 5 bases, and 15 bases lay between the germline ends. CDR3 length: 14 residues. CDR3 amino acids: CASSPRRAGETQYF. CDR3 DNA sequence: TGTGCCAGTAGTCCCAGGAGGGCCGGGGAGACCCAGTACTTC.

Details on this clone: The same CDR3 also results from other DNA sequences found in this sample. V usage is TRBV5-1 and J usage is TRBJ2-6; D ambiguous. Trimming took off 0 bases at V and 0 bases at J, with 7 bases between the two ends. This CDR3 contains 16 residues. From germline, CDR1 is SGHRS and CDR2 YFSETQ. The CDR3 sequence is CASSLAPASGANVLTF. The CDR3 DNA sequence: TGCGCCAGCAGCTTGGCCCCGGCCTCTGGGGCCAACGTCCTGACTTTC.

This sequence joins TRBV5-6 and TRBJ1-2; no clear D gene. Germline assignment: CDR1 SGHDT and CDR2 YYEEEE. Trimming left V 4 bases short and J 1 base short, with 11 bases between. The CDR3 loop spans 14 amino acids. The CDR3 spells CASSLQQFNYGYTF. DNA for the CDR3: TGTGCCAGCAGCCTCCAACAGTTTAACTATGGCTACACCTTC.

The rearrangement links TRBV7-2 to TRBJ2-5, with 8 bases aligning to TRBD1. From germline, CDR1 is SGHTA and CDR2 FQGNSA. The length of the CDR3 is 14 residues. Trimming at V came to 2 bases and at J to 5 bases, leaving 4 bases not matched to a gene. CDR3 in amino acids: CASSLSRQGETQYF. CDR3 DNA: TGTGCCAGCAGCTTATCCCGACAGGGGGAGACCCAGTACTTC.

This chain uses TRBV15 with TRBJ2-3, with D possibly matching TRBD2 (6 bases). V was trimmed by 3 bases and J by 0 bases, leaving 10 bases between them. This CDR3 contains 15 residues. Looked up from germline, CDR1 is LNHNV and CDR2 is YYDKDF (reference sequence). Here the CDR3 DNA reads TGTGCCACCAGCAGTCTAGCGCCGAGCACAGATACGCAGTATTTT. This gives the protein CATSSLAPSTDTQYF.

The chain couples TRBV6-5 to TRBJ2-2, with unresolved D. V was shortened by 6 bases and J by 5 bases, with 10 bases between the two germline ends. This CDR3 has 13 amino acids. The germline V gene encodes CDR1 MNHEY and CDR2 SVGAGI. CDR3 nucleotide sequence: TGTGCCAGCAGCTCACCCGGGACCGGGGAGCTGTTTTTT. Its protein product is CASSSPGTGELFF.

The chain recombines TRBV18 with TRBJ2-3, with unresolved D. Deletions cut 2 bases from V and 3 bases from J, with 6 bases between. The germline V gene encodes CDR1 KGHSH and CDR2 LQKENI. This CDR3 spans 13 amino acids. CDR3 nucleotides: TGTGCCAGCTCACCATCCCGAACAGATACGCAGTATTTT. Residues: CASSPSRTDTQYF. The entire variable domain, with the rest obtained from reference TRBV18 and TRBJ2-3, is as follows: NAGVMQNPRHLVRRRGQEARLRCSPMKGHSHVYWYRQLPEEGLKFMVYLQKENIIDESGMPKERFSAEFPKEGPSILRIQQVVRGDSAAYFCASSPSRTDTQYFGPGTRLTVL.

V usage is TRBV30 and J usage is TRBJ2-1; TRBD2 aligns across 8 bases. The V gene's germline CDR1 is GTSNPN and CDR2 SVGIG (reference sequence). The CDR3 runs to 13 residues. V was clipped by 5 bases and J by 5 bases; unmatched bases: 5. The CDR3 region is CAWEGLVNNEQFF. In nucleotides, the CDR3 is TGTGCCTGGGAGGGACTAGTGAACAATGAGCAGTTCTTC.

The rearrangement links TRBV4-1 to TRBJ2-1; D remains unclear. V lost 8 bases, J lost 5 bases, and 19 bases lay in between. CDR1 MGHRA and CDR2 YSYEKL come from the germline V gene. The CDR3 has 15 amino acids. The chain's CDR3 is CASSLYPAWDNEQFF. DNA of the CDR3: TGCGCCAGCTCCCTCTACCCGGCATGGGACAATGAGCAGTTCTTC.

This chain uses TRBV6-6 with TRBJ1-5; D call uncertain. This CDR3 has 15 residues. V was clipped by 4 bases and J by 4 bases, with 14 bases between them. Germline V CDR1 and CDR2: MNHNY, SVGAGI (reference sequence). CDR3 region: CASSSHQGRNQPQHF. The CDR3 coding sequence is TGTGCCAGCAGTTCTCACCAAGGAAGGAATCAGCCCCAGCATTTT.

J is TRBJ2-2 and V is TRBV11-3; possibly TRBD1 for D (6 bases). CDR3 size: 14 residues. From germline, CDR1 is SGHNT and CDR2 YENEEA. Trimming removed 5 bases from V and 3 bases from J, with 10 bases in between. CDR3 amino acids: CASSPWTDTGELFF. The CDR3 DNA follows: TGTGCCAGCAGCCCCTGGACAGACACCGGGGAGCTGTTTTTT.

V gene TRBV7-9 combines with J gene TRBJ2-2, with TRBD2 identical over 10 bases. CDR1 is SEHNR and CDR2 is FQNEAQ in the germline V gene (reference sequence). V shed 3 bases, J shed 7 bases, and the junction held 11 bases outside the gene matches. This CDR3 spans 17 amino acids. CDR3 sequence (DNA): TGTGCCAGCAGCTTCAAAACTAGCGGGGCCTTGAACGGGGAGCTGTTTTTT. Amino acids: CASSFKTSGALNGELFF. The complete variable domain, with remaining parts taken from reference TRBV7-9 and TRBJ2-2, reads DTGVSQNPRHKITKRGQNVTFRCDPISEHNRLYWYRQTLGQGPEFLTYFQNEAQLEKSRLLSDRFSAERPKGSFSTLEIQRTEQGDSAMYLCASSFKTSGALNGELFFGEGSRLTVL.

The chain carries TRBV5-4 and TRBJ2-7; 7 bases match TRBD1. V lost 0 bases to trimming and J lost 3 bases; unmatched junction nucleotides: 9. From germline, CDR1 is SGHNT and CDR2 YYREEE (reference sequence). CDR3 length: 16 amino acids. This CDR3 is CASSLDVTGRLYEQYF. CDR3 bases: TGTGCCAGCAGCTTGGATGTGACAGGGAGACTCTACGAGCAGTACTTC.

This rearrangement joins TRBV5-4 to TRBJ2-1; 11 nucleotides line up with TRBD2. Trimming cost V 4 bases and J 4 bases; bases outside gene matches: 19. The V gene's germline CDR1 is SGHNT and CDR2 YYREEE (reference sequence). The CDR3 has 20 residues. The CDR3 coding sequence is TGTGCCAGCAGCCGTAAGGCGACTAGCGGGACTCTGGGTCCTTACAATGAGCAGTTCTTC. Translation gives CASSRKATSGTLGPYNEQFF.

The CDR3 sequence is CASGEVRGTEAFF. The CDR3, as DNA: TGTGCCAGCGGGGAGGTCCGTGGCACTGAAGCTTTCTTT. This rearrangement joins TRBV2 to TRBJ1-1; D not certain. The CDR3 covers 13 residues. Germline-derived CDR1 and CDR2 are SNHLY and FYNNEI. V gave up 8 bases and J gave up 4 bases, with 14 bases separating them.

V usage is TRBV7-2 and J usage is TRBJ2-1, with a weak D call TRBD1 (5 bases). V lost 1 base, J lost 2 bases, and 18 bases lay in between. This CDR3 has 18 amino acids. Per germline, CDR1 SGHTA and CDR2 FQGNSA. The CDR3 reads CASSLGQVGRPAYNEQFF. The CDR3 coding sequence is TGTGCCAGCAGCTTAGGCCAAGTGGGGCGGCCGGCCTACAATGAGCAGTTCTTC. The full variable domain, with the rest looked up from reference TRBV7-2 and TRBJ2-1, is GAGVSQSPSNKVTEKGKDVELRCDPISGHTALYWYRQSLGQGLEFLIYFQGNSAPDKSGLPSDRFSAERTGGSVSTLTIQRTQQEDSAVYLCASSLGQVGRPAYNEQFFGPGTRLTVL.

V gene TRBV28 combines with J gene TRBJ2-5, with D perhaps TRBD1 (5 bases). There are 13 residues in the CDR3. Germline assignment: CDR1 MDHEN and CDR2 SYDVKM. Trimming took 8 bases from V and 4 from J, leaving 14 bases between them. CDR3 DNA sequence: TGTGCCAGCGGTACCCGACAGCCAGAGACCCAGTACTTC. This gives the protein CASGTRQPETQYF.

This chain links TRBV11-3 with TRBJ2-2; 10 nucleotides line up with TRBD2. This CDR3 has 16 residues. V lost 5 bases to trimming and J lost 7 bases; unmatched junction nucleotides: 10. In germline, CDR1 is SGHNT, CDR2 YENEEA. The CDR3 protein is CASSLSGRAGNGELFF. Here the CDR3 DNA reads TGTGCCAGCAGCCTAAGCGGGAGGGCCGGGAACGGGGAGCTGTTTTTT.

V and J are TRBV28 and TRBJ2-1; tentative D call: TRBD1 (5 bases). Germline values: CDR1 MDHEN, CDR2 SYDVKM. Trimming shortened V by 3 bases and J by 7 bases, and 10 bases separated the two germline ends. This CDR3 has 13 residues. The CDR3 nucleotides are TGTGCCAGCAGTTTCATAAGGGGTAATGAGCAGTTCTTC. Residues: CASSFIRGNEQFF.

A remark on this clone: Other nucleotide sequences in the sample specify the same CDR3. The rearrangement uses TRBV15 and TRBJ2-2; D tentatively fits TRBD1 or TRBD2 (5 bases each). The CDR3 totals 15 residues. The V end lost 1 base, the J end lost 5 bases, and 11 bases lay between the germline ends. Looked up from germline, CDR1 is LNHNV and CDR2 is YYDKDF (reference sequence). The CDR3 nucleotides are TGTGCCACCAGCAGAGCCGGGGCTAATACCGGGGAGCTGTTTTTT. This sequence encodes CATSRAGANTGELFF.

As to this clone: Other DNA sequences of this sample code for an identical CDR3. The gene calls are TRBV6-1 and TRBJ1-5; 7 bases fit TRBD1. Trimming took 6 bases from V and 0 from J; bases not matched to a gene: 2. This CDR3 comprises 14 residues. Germline V gene sequence: CDR1 MNHNS, CDR2 SASEGT. Here the CDR3 reads CASRQGPSNQPQHF. CDR3 nucleotide sequence: TGTGCCAGCAGACAGGGGCCTAGCAATCAGCCCCAGCATTTT.

V and J are TRBV27 and TRBJ1-2; perhaps TRBD1 as D (5 bases). Germline V gives CDR1 MNHEY, CDR2 SMNVEV (reference sequence). The CDR3 is 16 amino acids. Between the trimmed V and J ends, which lost 4 bases and 0 bases, there was a span of 15 bases. The CDR3 DNA follows: TGTGCCAGCAGTTCTCTGGGGCGGGGAGCTAACTATGGCTACACCTTC. Translated: CASSSLGRGANYGYTF.

The chain employs TRBV5-1 and TRBJ2-1; 8 nucleotides line up with TRBD2. Losses at the gene ends were 4 bases for V and 9 bases for J; bases not matched to a gene: 18. The CDR3 sequence is 17 residues long. The V gene's germline CDR1 is SGHRS and CDR2 YFSETQ. This CDR3 is CASSPMRLAQHRGEQFF. The CDR3 region has the DNA TGCGCCAGCAGCCCTATGCGACTAGCGCAACATCGCGGTGAGCAGTTCTTC. Full variable domain (rest looked up from reference TRBV5-1 and TRBJ2-1): KAGVTQTPRYLIKTRGQQVTLSCSPISGHRSVSWYQQTPGQGLQFLFEYFSETQRNKGNFPGRFSGRQFSNSRSEMNVSTLELGDSALYLCASSPMRLAQHRGEQFFGPGTRLTVL.

The gene calls are TRBV11-3 and TRBJ2-3; D might be TRBD2 (6 bases). The V end was cut by 3 bases, the J end by 7 bases, with 11 bases between. The CDR3 length is 13 residues. Germline loops: CDR1 SGHNT, CDR2 YENEEA. Written as DNA, the CDR3 is TGTGCCAGCAGCTTGGGACTCGAAAATACGCAGTATTTT. It translates to CASSLGLENTQYF.

The chain employs TRBV6-5 and TRBJ1-5; tentative D call: TRBD1 (6 bases). This CDR3 contains 13 residues. CDR1 and CDR2 from the germline V gene are MNHEY and SVGAGI. V lost 6 bases and J lost 11, with 17 bases in between. CDR3 loop: CASSRDTGGAQHF. The DNA for the CDR3 is TGTGCCAGCAGCCGGGACACGGGCGGGGCCCAGCATTTT.

V is TRBV9 and J is TRBJ2-3; 10 nucleotides match TRBD2. Looked up from germline, CDR1 is SGDLS and CDR2 is YYNGEE. V lost 6 bases and J lost 4; bases outside the gene matches: 20. The CDR3 is 19 residues long. The CDR3 protein is CASNKRGLAVGRGADTQYF. The CDR3 DNA sequence: TGTGCCAGCAACAAGAGAGGACTAGCGGTGGGAAGGGGAGCAGATACGCAGTATTTT.

J is TRBJ2-5 and V is TRBV11-2, with 9 bases identical to TRBD1. The germline gives CDR1 SGHAT, CDR2 FQNNGV. The CDR3 has 14 amino acids. Trimming took 5 bases from V and 4 from J; bases not matched to a gene: 5. The CDR3 DNA reads as TGTGCCAGCAGCACGACGACAGGGGGAGAGACCCAGTACTTC. Translating it yields CASSTTTGGETQYF.

This chain connects TRBV4-3 to TRBJ2-7; D unclear. The CDR3 covers 14 residues. With 8 bases removed from V and 2 bases from J, the gap between germline ends came to 16 bases. CDR1 LGHNA and CDR2 YSLEER come from the germline V gene. As DNA, the CDR3 is TGCGCCAGCTCCAGGAACCGAAACGCCTACGAGCAGTACTTC. Translation gives CASSRNRNAYEQYF.